This T cell receptor (beta chain) was sequenced in a study of blood T cell repertoires in COVID-19. Overall study context: Sites in the United States, Italy and Spain provided acute and convalescent COVID-19 samples. T cells, B-cell-depleted T cells, or PBMCs provided the cDNA or gDNA that served as material.

V shed 5 bases and J shed 11 bases, with 12 bases lying between them. Germline loops: CDR1 SGHVS, CDR2 FQNEAQ. The CDR3 sequence is 11 residues long. In the original analysis: Reference gene primers were amplified, and this amplification served to estimate nucleated cell counts. Libraries were prepared by immunoSEQ multiplex PCR; TCRdb keeps only in-frame clonotypes and omits some of them. V and J calls and clone size are given by that table; D and trimming were obtained from the DNA. The sample contains about 68,000 clones, 86% of which appear only once. This rearrangement joins TRBV7-8 to TRBJ1-1, with TRBD1 as a possible D gene (5 bases). Sequenced input: peripheral blood. This sequence was found in a man aged 25-45 years with acute or convalescent COVID-19. CDR3 DNA: TGTGCCAGCAGCCCCAGGGTGGAGGCTTTCTTT. This encodes CASSPRVEAFF.